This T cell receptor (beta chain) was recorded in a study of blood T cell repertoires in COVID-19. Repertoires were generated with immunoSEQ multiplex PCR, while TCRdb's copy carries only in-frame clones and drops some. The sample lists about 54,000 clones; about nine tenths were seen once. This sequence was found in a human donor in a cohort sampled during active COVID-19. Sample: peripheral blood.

CDR3 DNA sequence: TGTGCCAGCAGCTTACAGGGGAACACTGAAGCTTTCTTT. Its protein is CASSLQGNTEAFF. This chain uses TRBV5-8 with TRBJ1-1, with D possibly being TRBD1 (6 bases). Looked up from germline, CDR1 is SGHTS and CDR2 is YDEGEE. The CDR3 runs 13 residues. V shed 2 bases and J shed 1 base, with 6 bases lying between them. The whole variable domain, remainder taken from reference TRBV5-8 and TRBJ1-1, is EAGVTQSPTHLIKTRGQQATLRCSPISGHTSVYWYQQALGLGLQFLLWYDEGEERNRGNFPPRFSGRQFPNYSSELNVNALELEDSALYLCASSLQGNTEAFFGQGTRLTVV.